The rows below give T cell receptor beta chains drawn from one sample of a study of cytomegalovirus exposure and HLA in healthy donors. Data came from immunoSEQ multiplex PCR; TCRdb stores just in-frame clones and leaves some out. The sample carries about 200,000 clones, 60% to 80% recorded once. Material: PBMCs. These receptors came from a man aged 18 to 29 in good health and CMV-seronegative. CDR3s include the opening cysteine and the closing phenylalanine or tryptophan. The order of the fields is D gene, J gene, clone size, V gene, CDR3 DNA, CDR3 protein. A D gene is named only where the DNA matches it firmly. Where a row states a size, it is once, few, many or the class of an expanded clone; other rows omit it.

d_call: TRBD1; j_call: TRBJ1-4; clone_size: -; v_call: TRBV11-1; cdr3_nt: TGTGCCAGCAGCTTAGCTCCGGGACAGGGTCGAGAAAAACTGTTTTTT; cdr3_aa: CASSLAPGQGREKLFF
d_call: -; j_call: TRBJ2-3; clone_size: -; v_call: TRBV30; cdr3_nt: TGTGCCTGGAATCGCGGGACCACAGATACGCAGTATTTT; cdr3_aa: CAWNRGTTDTQYF
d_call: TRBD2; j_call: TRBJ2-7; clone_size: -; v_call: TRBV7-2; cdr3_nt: TGTGCCAGCAGCCTATGGACTAGCGGGAGTGCCTACGAGCAGTACTTC; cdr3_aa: CASSLWTSGSAYEQYF
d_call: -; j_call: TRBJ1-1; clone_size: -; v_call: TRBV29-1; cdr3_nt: TGCAGCGTTGACGGCGGGCATGATGGTTCTTTCTTT; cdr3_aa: CSVDGGHDGSFF
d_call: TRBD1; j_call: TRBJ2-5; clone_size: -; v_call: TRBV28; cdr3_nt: TGTGCCAGCAGTTCCAACAGGGGTTTGGAGACCCAGTACTTC; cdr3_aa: CASSSNRGLETQYF
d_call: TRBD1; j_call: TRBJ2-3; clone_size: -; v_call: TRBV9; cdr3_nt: TGTGCCAGCAGCGTAGTCCCGGTGGGACAGGGCACAGATACGCAGTATTTT; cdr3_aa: CASSVVPVGQGTDTQYF
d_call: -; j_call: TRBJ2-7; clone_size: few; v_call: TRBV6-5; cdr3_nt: TGTGCCAGCAGTTACTCCGCCGAGAGCGCCTACGAGCAGTACTTC; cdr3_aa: CASSYSAESAYEQYF
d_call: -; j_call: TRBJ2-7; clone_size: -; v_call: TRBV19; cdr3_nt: TGTGCCAGTAGTGTATCGGCAGGGGGGTCCTACGAGCAGTACTTC; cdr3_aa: CASSVSAGGSYEQYF
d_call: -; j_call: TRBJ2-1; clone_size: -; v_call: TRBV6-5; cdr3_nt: TGTGCCAGCAGTATCTCAGGGGTCAATGAGCAGTTCTTC; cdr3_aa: CASSISGVNEQFF
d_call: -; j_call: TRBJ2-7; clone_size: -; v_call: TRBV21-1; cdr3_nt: TGTGCCAGCAGCAACGTCTCCGGGACAGGTATCCACGAGCAGTACTTC; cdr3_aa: CASSNVSGTGIHEQYF
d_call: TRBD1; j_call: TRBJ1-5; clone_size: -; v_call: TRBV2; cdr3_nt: TGTGCCAGCAGTCCCACAGGGGGAGGCGGAGGGGCCCAGCATTTT; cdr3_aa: CASSPTGGGGGAQHF
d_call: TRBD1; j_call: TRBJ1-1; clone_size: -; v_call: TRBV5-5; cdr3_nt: TGTGCCAGCAGCTTGTGGGACAGGGCCACTGAAGCTTTCTTT; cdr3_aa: CASSLWDRATEAFF
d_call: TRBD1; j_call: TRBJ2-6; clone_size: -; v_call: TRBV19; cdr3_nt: TGTGCCAGTAGTAACCGCGGGACAGGGAGCTCTGGGGCCAACGTCCTGACTTTC; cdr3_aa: CASSNRGTGSSGANVLTF
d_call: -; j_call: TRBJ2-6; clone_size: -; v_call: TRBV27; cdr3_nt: TGTGCCAGCAGTTTGCAGGGTTCTGGGGCCAACGTCCTGACTTTC; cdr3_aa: CASSLQGSGANVLTF
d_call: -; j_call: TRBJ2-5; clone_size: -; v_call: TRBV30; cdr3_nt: TGTGCCTGGAGCCAAATAGAGAAGTTTTACCAAGAGACCCAGTACTTC; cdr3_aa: CAWSQIEKFYQETQYF
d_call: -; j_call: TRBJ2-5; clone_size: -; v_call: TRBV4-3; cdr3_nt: TGCGCCAGCAGCCAAGATTTACGGGAGCAGGAGACCCAGTACTTC; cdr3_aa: CASSQDLREQETQYF
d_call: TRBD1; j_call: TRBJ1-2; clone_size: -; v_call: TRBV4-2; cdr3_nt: TGTGCCAGCAGCCAAGCTACCCAGGGGGCCAACTATGGCTACACCTTC; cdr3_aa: CASSQATQGANYGYTF
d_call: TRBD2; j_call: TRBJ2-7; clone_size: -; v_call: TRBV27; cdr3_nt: TGTGCCAGCAGGGGGACTAGCTTCCCTCTCGTCGAGCAGTACTTC; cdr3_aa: CASRGTSFPLVEQYF
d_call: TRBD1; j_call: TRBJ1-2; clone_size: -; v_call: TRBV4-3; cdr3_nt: TGCGCCAGCAGCCAAGGGGGGACAGGGGCGAGATACTATGGCTACACCTTC; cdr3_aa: CASSQGGTGARYYGYTF
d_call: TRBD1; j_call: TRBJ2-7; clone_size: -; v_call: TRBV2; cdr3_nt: TGTGCCAGCAGTCGAGGGACAGACTCCTACGAGCAGTACTTC; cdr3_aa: CASSRGTDSYEQYF
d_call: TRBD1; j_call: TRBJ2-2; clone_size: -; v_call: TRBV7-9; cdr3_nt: TGTGCCAGCAGCCCCCGCGCGACAGGGCACGGGGAGCTGTTTTTT; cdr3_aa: CASSPRATGHGELFF
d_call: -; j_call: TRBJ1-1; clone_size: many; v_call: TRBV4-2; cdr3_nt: TGTGCCAGCAGCCCGAGAGACAGTAACACTGAAGCTTTCTTT; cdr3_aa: CASSPRDSNTEAFF
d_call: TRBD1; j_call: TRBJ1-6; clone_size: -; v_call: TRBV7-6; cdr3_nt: TGTGCCAGCAGCTTGGACAGGCCCGGGGAAGGCGCCTATAATTCACCCCTCCACTTT; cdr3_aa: CASSLDRPGEGAYNSPLHF
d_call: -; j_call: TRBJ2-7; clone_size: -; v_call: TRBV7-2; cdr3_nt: TGTGCCAGCAGCCCAGGACAGAACCCCGGGGAGCAGTACTTC; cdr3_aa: CASSPGQNPGEQYF
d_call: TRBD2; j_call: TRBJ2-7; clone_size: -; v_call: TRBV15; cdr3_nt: TGTGCCACCAGCAGACCACTAGCGGGGGGTCGCTCCTACGAGCAGTACTTC; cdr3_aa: CATSRPLAGGRSYEQYF
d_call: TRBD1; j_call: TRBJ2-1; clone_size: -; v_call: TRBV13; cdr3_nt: TGTGCCAGCAGCTTATTTAGGGCAGGACAGGGGGCGACGGTTAGGCAGTTCTTC; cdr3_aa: CASSLFRAGQGATVRQFF
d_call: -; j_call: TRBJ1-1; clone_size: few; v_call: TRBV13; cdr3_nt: TGTGCCAGCAGCTTCGGTGCTGAAGCTTTCTTT; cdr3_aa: CASSFGAEAFF
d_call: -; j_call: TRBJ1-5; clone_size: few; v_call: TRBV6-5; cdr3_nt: TGTGCCAGCAGACAGGGACGTCAGCCCCAGCATTTT; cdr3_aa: CASRQGRQPQHF
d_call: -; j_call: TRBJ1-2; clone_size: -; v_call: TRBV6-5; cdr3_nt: TGTGCCAGCAGACAGGGCGTTTACTATGGCTACACCTTC; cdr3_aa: CASRQGVYYGYTF
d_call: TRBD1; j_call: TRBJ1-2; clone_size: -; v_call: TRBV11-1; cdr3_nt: TGTGCCAGCAGCTTAGGGGACAGGAACTACGATGGCTACACCTTC; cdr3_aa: CASSLGDRNYDGYTF
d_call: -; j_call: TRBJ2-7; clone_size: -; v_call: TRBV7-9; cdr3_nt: TGTGCCAGCAGGGACCCCCCGGGAAAACCATCCTACGAGCAGTACTTC; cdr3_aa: CASRDPPGKPSYEQYF
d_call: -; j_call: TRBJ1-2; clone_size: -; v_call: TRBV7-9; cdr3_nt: TGTGCCAGCAGCTCCACAGGACAGACACATGGCTACACCTTC; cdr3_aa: CASSSTGQTHGYTF
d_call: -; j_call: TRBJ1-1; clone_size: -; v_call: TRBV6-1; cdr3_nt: TGTGCCAGCAGGGCTCGTCGGGACACTGAAGCTTTCTTT; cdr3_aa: CASRARRDTEAFF
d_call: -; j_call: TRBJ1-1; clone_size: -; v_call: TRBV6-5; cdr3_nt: TGTGCCAGCAGCCCCCGTCCAGGGGCCACTGAAGCTTTCTTT; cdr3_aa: CASSPRPGATEAFF
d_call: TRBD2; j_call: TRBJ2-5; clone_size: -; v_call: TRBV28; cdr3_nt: TGTGCCAGCAGTTCCTCGACTAGCGGGAGCGGAGAGACCCAGTACTTC; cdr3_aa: CASSSSTSGSGETQYF
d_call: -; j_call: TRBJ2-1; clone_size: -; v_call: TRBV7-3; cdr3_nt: TGTGCCAGCAGCTTACGGTCCAACAATGAGCAGTTCTTC; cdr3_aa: CASSLRSNNEQFF
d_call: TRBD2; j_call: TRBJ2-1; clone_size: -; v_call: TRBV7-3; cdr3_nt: TGTGCCAGCAGCCTCGAGCTAGCGGGAGGCCCCCGTAGCTCCTACAATGAGCAGTTCTTC; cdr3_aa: CASSLELAGGPRSSYNEQFF